Shown below are 5 T cell receptor beta chains from a single sample sequenced in a study of blood T cell repertoires in COVID-19. The repertoire was sequenced with immunoSEQ multiplex PCR; TCRdb's copy has only in-frame clones and lacks some. The repertoire has about 310,000 clones, approximately 83% of them found once; the top ten carry roughly 2.2%. Specimen: PBMCs or T cells enriched from blood (not recorded which). The receptor set was obtained from a man aged 25 to 40 who had recovered from COVID-19.

The rearrangement uses TRBV21-1 and TRBJ1-5; the listed D gene, TRBD1, was not tested against the DNA. TRBV21-1 is described as a pseudogene. The CDR3 contains 15 residues. The CDR3 loop is CASSKERQGDQPQHF. The CDR3 nucleotides read TGTGCCAGCAGCAAAGAGCGACAGGGAGATCAGCCCCAGCATTTT.

Only one count was recorded for this clone. The chain recombines TRBV24-1 with TRBJ2-3; TRBD1 matches at 7 bases. CDR1 KGHDR and CDR2 SFDVKD come from the germline V gene. The CDR3 spans 14 residues. Germline trimming cut 7 bases from V and 1 base from J; bases unmatched to any gene: 4. For the CDR3, the DNA is TGTGCCACCAGCCAGGGGGTCGGCACAGATACGCAGTATTTT. Amino acid sequence: CATSQGVGTDTQYF.

The chain joins TRBV7-2 to TRBJ2-7; the match to TRBD1 covers 10 bases. Germline trimming cut 7 bases from V and 3 bases from J; bases unmatched to any gene: 3. Germline-derived CDR1 and CDR2 are SGHTA and FQGNSA. This CDR3 has 13 residues. The CDR3 DNA reads TGTGCCAGCATGAGGGACAGGGGCTACGAGCAGTACTTC. This sequence encodes CASMRDRGYEQYF.

J is TRBJ1-1 and V is TRBV9, with D hard to call. V was pared by 0 bases and J by 1 base, with 4 bases between. CDR1 and CDR2 (germline): SGDLS, YYNGEE. This CDR3 is 13 amino acids long. In nucleotides, the CDR3 is TGTGCCAGCAGCGTAGATCAGAACACTGAAGCTTTCTTT. This gives the protein CASSVDQNTEAFF.

The CDR3 region has the DNA TGTGCCAGCTCACTAGGACAGGGAAAGAACACTGAAGCTTTCTTT. Protein sequence: CASSLGQGKNTEAFF. V usage is TRBV18 and J usage is TRBJ1-1; TRBD1 matches at 8 bases. Germline CDR1 and CDR2: KGHSH and LQKENI. This CDR3 has 15 residues. The J segment lost 1 base and the V segment lost 4 bases, leaving 5 bases of the junction unmatched.